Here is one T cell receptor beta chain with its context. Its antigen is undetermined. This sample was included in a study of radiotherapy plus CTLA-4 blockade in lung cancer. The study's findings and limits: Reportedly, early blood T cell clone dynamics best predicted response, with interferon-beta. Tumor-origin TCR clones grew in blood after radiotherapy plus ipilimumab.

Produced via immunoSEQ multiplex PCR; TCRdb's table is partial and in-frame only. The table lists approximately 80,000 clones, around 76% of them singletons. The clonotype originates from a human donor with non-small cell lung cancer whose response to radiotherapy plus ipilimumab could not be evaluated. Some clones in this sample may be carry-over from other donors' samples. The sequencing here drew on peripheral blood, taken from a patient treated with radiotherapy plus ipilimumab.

The CDR3 loop is CASSLSGDESPLHF. The CDR3 DNA follows: TGCGCCAGCAGCTTGTCGGGGGATGAGTCACCCCTCCACTTT. This sequence joins TRBV5-1 and TRBJ1-6; D may be TRBD1 (5 bases). Trimming removed 1 base at V and 10 bases at J, with 12 bases between. The CDR3 has 14 residues. Germline assignment: CDR1 SGHRS and CDR2 YFSETQ.